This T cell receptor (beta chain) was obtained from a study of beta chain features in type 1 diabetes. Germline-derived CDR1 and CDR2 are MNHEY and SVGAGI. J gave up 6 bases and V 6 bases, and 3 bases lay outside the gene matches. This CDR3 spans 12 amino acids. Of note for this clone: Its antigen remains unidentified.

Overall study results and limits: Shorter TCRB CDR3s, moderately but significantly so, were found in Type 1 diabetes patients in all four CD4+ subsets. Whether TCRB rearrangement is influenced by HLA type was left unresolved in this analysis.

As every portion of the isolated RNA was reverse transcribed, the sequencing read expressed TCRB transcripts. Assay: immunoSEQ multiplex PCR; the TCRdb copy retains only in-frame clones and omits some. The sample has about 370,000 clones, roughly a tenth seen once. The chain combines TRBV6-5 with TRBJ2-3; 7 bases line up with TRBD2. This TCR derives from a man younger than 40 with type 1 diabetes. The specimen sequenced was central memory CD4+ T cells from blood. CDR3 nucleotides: TGTGCCAGCAGGCCACTAGCGGATACGCAGTATTTT. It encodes CASRPLADTQYF.